This T cell receptor (beta chain) was sequenced in a study of OX40 agonist ivuxolimab in advanced cancers. The table came from immunoSEQ multiplex PCR; TCRdb's copy has only in-frame clones and leaves some out. The data hold 75,000 to 100,000 clones, with around 90% observed a single time. The CDR3 totals 13 residues. The germline gives CDR1 SGHRS, CDR2 YFSETQ. V shed 7 bases and J shed 2 bases, with 13 bases lying between them. Concerning this clone: Antigen specificity is unknown.

Study-wide results and limits: Expanded clones belonging to CD8+ T cells outnumbered, on average, those of CD4+.

Sequencing was performed on CD4+ or CD8+ T cells sorted from blood, taken in a trial of the OX40 agonist ivuxolimab. The source of this sequence is an adult with an advanced solid tumor such as melanoma, head and neck, liver or kidney cancer. V gene TRBV5-1 combines with J gene TRBJ2-7, with D perhaps matching TRBD2 (7 bases). The DNA of the CDR3 is TGCGCCAGCTCATTGGGGGGGCCCTACGAGCAGTACTTC. Translating gives CASSLGGPYEQYF.